These 24 T cell receptor beta chains were all obtained from the same sample, sequenced in a study of beta chain features in type 1 diabetes. All of the isolated RNA was reverse transcribed, so expressed TCRB transcripts were sequenced. Clones were read by immunoSEQ multiplex PCR, and TCRdb kept only the in-frame ones, dropping some. The sample holds nearly 350,000 clones, 7.5% to 9% seen once. The sequencing sample was made of central memory CD4+ T cells from blood. Every receptor here comes from a woman under 30 in good health.

The chain links TRBV6-5 to TRBJ2-7, with TRBD1 matching 10 bases. Trimming took 5 bases from V and 4 from J; bases not matched to a gene: 8. In germline, CDR1 is MNHEY, CDR2 SVGAGI. This CDR3 contains 15 residues. The CDR3 loop is CASSGRDRGSYEQYF. CDR3 nucleotides: TGTGCCAGCAGTGGCCGGGACAGGGGATCATACGAGCAGTACTTC.

The chain recombines TRBV5-1 with TRBJ2-1; D is perhaps TRBD2 (6 bases). V was pared by 4 bases and J by 6 bases, with 11 bases between. Germline V lookup: CDR1 SGHRS, CDR2 YFSETQ. The CDR3 consists of 13 residues. CDR3 nucleotide sequence: TGCGCCAGCAGCCTAGGACTAAGCAATGAGCAGTTCTTC. Amino acids: CASSLGLSNEQFF.

V and J are TRBV29-1 and TRBJ1-1; the match to TRBD1 covers 12 bases. The junction had 8 bases not matched to a gene; V was cut back by 5 bases and J by 4 bases. CDR3 size: 15 residues. Germline values: CDR1 SQVTM, CDR2 ANQGSEA. CDR3 amino acids: CSVKPGQGAGTEAFF. CDR3 DNA sequence: TGCAGCGTTAAACCGGGACAGGGGGCAGGCACTGAAGCTTTCTTT.

Many counts were recorded for this clone. The chain carries TRBV7-2 and TRBJ1-4, with D possibly matching TRBD1 (5 bases). From germline, CDR1 is SGHTA and CDR2 FQGNSA. This CDR3 comprises 15 residues. V was trimmed by 5 bases and J by 11 bases, leaving 21 bases between them. In DNA, the CDR3 is TGTGCCAGCAGCCCGGGGGGGTCCTCGGGTGGGAAACTGTTTTTT. It encodes CASSPGGSSGGKLFF.

V and J are TRBV2 and TRBJ1-5, with 7 bases matching TRBD1. CDR3 length: 15 amino acids. The V and J ends lost 9 bases and 0 bases, in that order; junction bases with no gene match: 8. Germline lookup yields CDR1 SNHLY and CDR2 FYNNEI. CDR3 in amino acids: CASNRDRNSNQPQHF. In DNA, the CDR3 is TGTGCCAGTAACAGGGACAGAAATAGCAATCAGCCCCAGCATTTT.

The V gene is TRBV20-1, the J gene TRBJ2-1; the D is unclear. V gave up 1 base and J gave up 5 bases, with 3 bases separating them. This CDR3 comprises 11 residues. Germline CDR1 and CDR2: DFQATT and SNEGSKA (reference sequence). The CDR3 loop reads CSARAHNEQFF. The CDR3 DNA reads as TGCAGTGCTAGAGCCCACAATGAGCAGTTCTTC.

This clone was counted between two and nine times. The chain links TRBV10-3 to TRBJ2-5; D may be TRBD2 (6 bases). The CDR3 has 15 residues. Trimming took 8 bases from V and 1 from J, leaving 17 bases between them. The germline CDR1 and CDR2 sequences are ENHRY and SYGVKD. The CDR3 region has the DNA TGTGCCATCGGTGGACTAACGGGAGCCCAAGAGACCCAGTACTTC. This encodes CAIGGLTGAQETQYF.

This clone has a handful of counts. This sequence joins TRBV28 and TRBJ2-1, with D possibly TRBD2 on 6 matching bases. The V and J ends lost 3 bases and 6 bases respectively, with 21 bases between them. Germline V lookup: CDR1 MDHEN, CDR2 SYDVKM. CDR3 length: 17 residues. The CDR3 nucleotides read TGTGCCAGCAGTTTTAGGTTAGTTCTAGCGCGGTCCAATGAGCAGTTCTTC. Its protein is CASSFRLVLARSNEQFF. Full variable domain (rest looked up from reference TRBV28 and TRBJ2-1): DVKVTQSSRYLVKRTGEKVFLECVQDMDHENMFWYRQDPGLGLRLIYFSYDVKMKEKGDIPEGYSVSREKKERFSLILESASTNQTSMYLCASSFRLVLARSNEQFFGPGTRLTVL.

This clone came up a few times. Other DNA variants within this sample encode the same CDR3. The rearrangement links TRBV7-9 to TRBJ2-7, with 13 bases identical to TRBD2. This CDR3 has 15 amino acids. Looked up from germline, CDR1 is SEHNR and CDR2 is FQNEAQ (reference sequence). Losses at the gene ends were 5 bases for V and 2 bases for J; bases not matched to a gene: 3. CDR3: CASSSGTSGTYEQYF. CDR3 nucleotides: TGTGCCAGCAGCAGCGGGACTAGCGGGACCTACGAGCAGTACTTC.

This chain joins TRBV5-4 and TRBJ2-2; D gene ambiguous. Trimming stripped 6 bases from V and 2 bases from J, with 11 bases between. Germline V gene data show CDR1 as SGHNT and CDR2 as YYREEE (reference sequence). The CDR3 runs to 14 residues. CDR3 sequence reads: CASNLGKNTGELFF. CDR3 DNA sequence: TGTGCCAGCAATCTGGGTAAAAACACCGGGGAGCTGTTTTTT.

This clone has just a few counts. The J gene is TRBJ2-3, the V gene TRBV15; D may correspond to TRBD1 or TRBD2 (5 bases each). Germline assignment: CDR1 LNHNV and CDR2 YYDKDF (reference sequence). This CDR3 comprises 14 residues. Between the trimmed V and J ends, which lost 0 bases and 2 bases, there was a span of 6 bases. CDR3 bases: TGTGCCACCAGCAGAGACGGGACCACAGATACGCAGTATTTT. It translates to CATSRDGTTDTQYF. The entire variable domain, with the rest obtained from reference TRBV15 and TRBJ2-3, is as follows: DAMVIQNPRYQVTQFGKPVTLSCSQTLNHNVMYWYQQKSSQAPKLLFHYYDKDFNNEADTPDNFQSRRPNTSFCFLDIRSPGLGDTAMYLCATSRDGTTDTQYFGPGTRLTVL.

In this sample, this clone turned up many times. The CDR3 bases are TGTGCCAGCAGCTTTGAGGCTTCGGAACTGTTTTTT. This gives the protein CASSFEASELFF. The V gene is TRBV7-9, the J gene TRBJ1-4, with D unclear. CDR3 length equals 12 residues. Trimming took 3 bases from V and 12 from J, leaving 11 bases between them. Germline lookup yields CDR1 SEHNR and CDR2 FQNEAQ (reference sequence).

About this clone itself: The junction shows a germline mismatch at one end, possibly a read error. This rearrangement joins TRBV20-1 to TRBJ2-1; 11 positions match TRBD2. Germline V lookup: CDR1 DFQATT, CDR2 SNEGSKA (reference sequence). This CDR3 comprises 10 residues. CDR3 region: CTAIAGGPVF. The CDR3 nucleotides are TGCACCGCCATAGCGGGAGGGCCGGTCTTC.

This clone was counted between two and nine times. The rearrangement joins TRBV6-6 to TRBJ2-7; D is possibly TRBD2 (5 bases). This CDR3 is built from 11 residues. V lost 11 bases and J 0 bases, leaving 8 bases between the germline ends. Germline V lookup: CDR1 MNHNY, CDR2 SVGAGI (reference sequence). The CDR3 DNA reads as TGTGCCGTAAGCGGCTCCTACGAGCAGTACTTC. It translates to CAVSGSYEQYF.

The chain links TRBV5-1 to TRBJ2-1; D is ambiguous. Germline CDR1 and CDR2: SGHRS and YFSETQ. Trimming cost V 0 bases and J 0 bases, with 7 bases left between them. The CDR3 runs 15 residues. The CDR3 DNA is TGCGCCAGCAGCTTGGCCGTGAGCTCCTACAATGAGCAGTTCTTC. Protein: CASSLAVSSYNEQFF.

This clone showed up just a few times. The chain recombines TRBV6-6 with TRBJ1-5; D gene ambiguous. This CDR3 spans 14 amino acids. The germline V and J ends were trimmed by 6 bases and 3 bases, with 12 bases remaining between them. Germline-derived CDR1 and CDR2 are MNHNY and SVGAGI (reference sequence). CDR3: CASSLSGNNQPQHF. The CDR3 bases are TGTGCCAGCAGCCTCAGCGGAAACAATCAGCCCCAGCATTTT.

This clone was seen only a few times. This chain joins TRBV4-3 and TRBJ2-7; D unresolved. Per germline, CDR1 LGHNA and CDR2 YSLEER. The length of the CDR3 is 16 residues. The V gene lost 0 bases and the J gene lost 2 bases, with 14 bases spanning the gap. The CDR3 protein is CASSQDYSIIPYEQYF. The DNA of the CDR3 is TGCGCCAGCAGCCAAGATTATTCCATTATCCCCTACGAGCAGTACTTC.

The genes are TRBV5-4 and TRBJ2-5; 7 nucleotides agree with TRBD2. Germline assignment: CDR1 SGHNT and CDR2 YYREEE (reference sequence). Trimming cost V 4 bases and J 0 bases; bases outside gene matches: 18. The CDR3 is 19 residues long. CDR3 bases: TGTGCCAGCAGCCAACGTGCTAGCGGAACAGCGGGGTACCAAGAGACCCAGTACTTC. Residues: CASSQRASGTAGYQETQYF.

With regard to this clone: Other DNA sequences in this sample translate to the same CDR3. The V and J genes are TRBV11-2 and TRBJ2-5; D ambiguous. Trimming stripped 6 bases from V and 5 bases from J, with 16 bases between. Germline CDR1 and CDR2: SGHAT and FQNNGV. The CDR3 covers 14 residues. CDR3 coding DNA: TGTGCCAGCAGTCTAGGGTCAGTGGGGGAGACCCAGTACTTC. It is translated as CASSLGSVGETQYF.

The rearrangement links TRBV6-5 to TRBJ1-3; D gene ambiguous. The length of the CDR3 is 14 residues. Germline lookup yields CDR1 MNHEY and CDR2 SVGAGI. Trimming shortened V by 5 bases and J by 3 bases, and 11 bases separated the two germline ends. CDR3 sequence reads: CASSVRPGGNTIYF. The CDR3 DNA reads TGTGCCAGCAGTGTTCGTCCAGGTGGAAACACCATATATTTT.

The chain recombines TRBV15 with TRBJ1-4, with TRBD1 matching over 8 bases. Trimming took 0 bases from V and 7 from J; bases not matched to a gene: 7. Germline CDR1 and CDR2: LNHNV and YYDKDF (reference sequence). The CDR3 covers 16 residues. CDR3 nucleotides: TGTGCCACCAGCAGAGATTCCGGGACAGGTGGTGAAAAACTGTTTTTT. Amino acid sequence: CATSRDSGTGGEKLFF.

At least ten counts were recorded for this clone. Additional DNA sequences in this sample encode the identical CDR3. The chain employs TRBV4-3 and TRBJ2-2; 7 nucleotides match TRBD2. CDR3 length: 15 amino acids. Germline values: CDR1 LGHNA, CDR2 YSLEER. The junction had 2 bases not matched to a gene; V was cut back by 0 bases and J by 4 bases. The CDR3 reads CASSQEAGRTGELFF. DNA for the CDR3: TGCGCCAGCAGCCAAGAAGCGGGACGCACCGGGGAGCTGTTTTTT.

This clone was recorded a few times. At the DNA level, this CDR3 is encoded by other sequences in the same sample as well. V and J are TRBV7-2 and TRBJ2-5; no clear D gene. With 3 bases removed from V and 4 bases from J, the gap between germline ends came to 3 bases. CDR3 length equals 11 residues. CDR1 is SGHTA and CDR2 is FQGNSA in the germline V gene. CDR3 sequence (DNA): TGTGCCAGCAGCTTTTCAGAGACCCAGTACTTC. Residues: CASSFSETQYF.

The chain is built from TRBV7-9 and TRBJ2-1; TRBD1 agrees at 7 bases. Germline-derived CDR1 and CDR2 are SEHNR and FQNEAQ (reference sequence). The CDR3 totals 13 residues. CDR3 DNA: TGTGCAGCTAACAGGGGATCGGGCAATGAGCAGTTCTTC. Translating gives CAANRGSGNEQFF.